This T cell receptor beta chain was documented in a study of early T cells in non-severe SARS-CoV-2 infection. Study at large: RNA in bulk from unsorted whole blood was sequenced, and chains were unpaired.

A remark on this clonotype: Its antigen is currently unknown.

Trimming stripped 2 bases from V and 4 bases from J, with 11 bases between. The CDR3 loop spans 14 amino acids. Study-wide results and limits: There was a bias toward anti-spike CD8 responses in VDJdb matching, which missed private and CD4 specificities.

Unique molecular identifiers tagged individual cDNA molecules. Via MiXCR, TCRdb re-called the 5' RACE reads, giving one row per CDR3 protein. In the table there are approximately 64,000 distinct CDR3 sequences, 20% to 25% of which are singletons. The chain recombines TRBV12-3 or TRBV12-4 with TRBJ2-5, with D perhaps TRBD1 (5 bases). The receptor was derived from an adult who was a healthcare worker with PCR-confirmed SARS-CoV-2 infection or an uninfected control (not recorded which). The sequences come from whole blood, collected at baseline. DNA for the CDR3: TGTGCCAGCAGTTTACAGGGATTTGCAGAGACCCAGTACTTC. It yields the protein CASSLQGFAETQYF.